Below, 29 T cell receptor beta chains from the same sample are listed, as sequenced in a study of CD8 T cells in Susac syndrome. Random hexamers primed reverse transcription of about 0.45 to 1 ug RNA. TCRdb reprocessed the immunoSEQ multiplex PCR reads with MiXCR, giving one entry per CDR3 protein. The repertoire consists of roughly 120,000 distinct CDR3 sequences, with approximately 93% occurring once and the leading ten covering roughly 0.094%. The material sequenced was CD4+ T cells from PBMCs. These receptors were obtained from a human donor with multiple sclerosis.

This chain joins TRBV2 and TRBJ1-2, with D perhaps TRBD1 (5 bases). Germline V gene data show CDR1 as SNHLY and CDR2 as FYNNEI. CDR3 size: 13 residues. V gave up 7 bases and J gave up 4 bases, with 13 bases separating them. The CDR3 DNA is TGTGCCAGCACCTCCCAGGGAGTCTATGGCTACACCTTC. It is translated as CASTSQGVYGYTF.

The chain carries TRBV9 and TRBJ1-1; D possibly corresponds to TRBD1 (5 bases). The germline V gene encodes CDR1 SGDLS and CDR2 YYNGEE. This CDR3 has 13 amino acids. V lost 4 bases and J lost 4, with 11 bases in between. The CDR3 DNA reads TGTGCCAGCAGCTGGGGGGGAGGCACTGAAGCTTTCTTT. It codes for CASSWGGGTEAFF.

CDR3 nucleotides: TGTGCCAGTAGGACCTACGGGACTAGCGGGTACGAGCAGTACTTC. As protein: CASRTYGTSGYEQYF. The chain employs TRBV19 and TRBJ2-7, with 12 nucleotides matching TRBD2. Losses at the gene ends were 6 bases for V and 4 bases for J; bases not matched to a gene: 7. Germline-derived CDR1 and CDR2 are LNHDA and SQIVND (reference sequence). The CDR3 is 15 residues long.

This CDR3 reads CASSLDLTSGNTIYF. The CDR3 DNA reads as TGCGCCAGCAGCTTGGACCTCACCTCGGGTAACACCATATATTTT. The chain uses TRBV5-1 and TRBJ1-3; D gene uncertain. Germline CDR1 is SGHRS and CDR2 is YFSETQ. V was clipped by 0 bases and J by 7 bases, with 14 bases between them. The CDR3 is made up of 15 amino acids.

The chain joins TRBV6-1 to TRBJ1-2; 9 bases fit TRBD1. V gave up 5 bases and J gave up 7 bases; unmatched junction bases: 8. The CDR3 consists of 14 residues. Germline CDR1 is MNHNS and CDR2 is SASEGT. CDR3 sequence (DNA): TGTGCCAGCAGTACAAACAGGGGGCAGAGTGGCTACACCTTC. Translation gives CASSTNRGQSGYTF.

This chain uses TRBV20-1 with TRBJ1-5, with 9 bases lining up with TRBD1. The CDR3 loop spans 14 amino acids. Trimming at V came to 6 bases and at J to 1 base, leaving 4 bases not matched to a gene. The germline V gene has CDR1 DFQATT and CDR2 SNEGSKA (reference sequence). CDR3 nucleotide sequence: TGCAGTGCGGGACAGGGACGGAGCAATCAGCCCCAGCATTTT. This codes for CSAGQGRSNQPQHF.

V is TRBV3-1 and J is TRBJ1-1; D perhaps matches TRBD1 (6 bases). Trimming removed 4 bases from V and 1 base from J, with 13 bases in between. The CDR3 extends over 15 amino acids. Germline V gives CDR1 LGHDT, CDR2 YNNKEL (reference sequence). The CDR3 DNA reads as TGTGCCAGCAGCCTATCGACAGGACCGAACACTGAAGCTTTCTTT. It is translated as CASSLSTGPNTEAFF.

Here the CDR3 DNA reads TGCGCCAGCAGCCAGGGACAGGCCCAAGAGACCCAGTACTTC. Translation gives CASSQGQAQETQYF. The V gene is TRBV4-3, the J gene TRBJ2-5, with 8 bases matching TRBD1. The CDR3 contains 14 residues. Trimming removed 3 bases from V and 1 base from J; junction bases left unmatched: 1. From germline, CDR1 is LGHNA and CDR2 YSLEER.

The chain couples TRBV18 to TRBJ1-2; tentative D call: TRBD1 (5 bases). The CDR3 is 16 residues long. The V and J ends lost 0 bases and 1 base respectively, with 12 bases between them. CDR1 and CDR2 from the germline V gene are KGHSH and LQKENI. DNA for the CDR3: TGTGCCAGCTCACCACCGAATCGGGGCAGTAACTATGGCTACACCTTC. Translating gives CASSPPNRGSNYGYTF. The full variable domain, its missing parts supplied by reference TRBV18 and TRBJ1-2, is NAGVMQNPRHLVRRRGQEARLRCSPMKGHSHVYWYRQLPEEGLKFMVYLQKENIIDESGMPKERFSAEFPKEGPSILRIQQVVRGDSAAYFCASSPPNRGSNYGYTFGSGTRLTVV.

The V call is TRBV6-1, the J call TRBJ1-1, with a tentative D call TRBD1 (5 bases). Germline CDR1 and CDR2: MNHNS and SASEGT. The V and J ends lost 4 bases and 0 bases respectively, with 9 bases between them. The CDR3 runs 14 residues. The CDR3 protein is CASSGQTMNTEAFF. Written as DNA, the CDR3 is TGTGCCAGCAGTGGACAGACCATGAACACTGAAGCTTTCTTT.

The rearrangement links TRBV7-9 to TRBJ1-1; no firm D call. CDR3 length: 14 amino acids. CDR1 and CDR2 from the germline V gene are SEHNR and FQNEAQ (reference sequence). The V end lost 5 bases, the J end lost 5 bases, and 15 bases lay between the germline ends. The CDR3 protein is CASSLNGVGTEAFF. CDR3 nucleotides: TGTGCCAGCAGCCTTAACGGGGTTGGGACTGAAGCTTTCTTT.

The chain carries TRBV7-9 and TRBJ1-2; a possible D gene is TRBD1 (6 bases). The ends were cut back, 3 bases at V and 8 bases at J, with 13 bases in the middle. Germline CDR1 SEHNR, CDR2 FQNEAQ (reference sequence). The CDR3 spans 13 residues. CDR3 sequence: CASSFSGAGGYTF. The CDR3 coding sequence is TGTGCCAGCAGCTTTTCAGGGGCGGGAGGCTACACCTTC.

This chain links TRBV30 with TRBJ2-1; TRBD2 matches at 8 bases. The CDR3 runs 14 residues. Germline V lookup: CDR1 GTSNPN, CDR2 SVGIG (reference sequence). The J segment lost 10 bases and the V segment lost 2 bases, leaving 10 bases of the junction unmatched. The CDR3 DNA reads TGTGCCTGGAGTCCCACGGGAGGGGCAAGGGAGCAGTTCTTC. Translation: CAWSPTGGAREQFF.

CDR3 sequence (DNA): TGTGCCAGCAGTTTAACAGGTTTTAAATCGAATGGCTACACCTTC. Amino acid sequence: CASSLTGFKSNGYTF. The chain recombines TRBV28 with TRBJ1-2; D possibly corresponds to TRBD1 (5 bases). Germline V lookup: CDR1 MDHEN, CDR2 SYDVKM. V lost 2 bases and J lost 6, with 16 bases in between. The CDR3 spans 15 residues.

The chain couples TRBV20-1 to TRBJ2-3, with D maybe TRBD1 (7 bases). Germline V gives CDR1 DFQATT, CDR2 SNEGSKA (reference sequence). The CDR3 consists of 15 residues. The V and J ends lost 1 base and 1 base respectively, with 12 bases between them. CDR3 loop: CSARGFRGGTDTQYF. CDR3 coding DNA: TGCAGTGCTAGAGGGTTCAGGGGGGGCACAGATACGCAGTATTTT.

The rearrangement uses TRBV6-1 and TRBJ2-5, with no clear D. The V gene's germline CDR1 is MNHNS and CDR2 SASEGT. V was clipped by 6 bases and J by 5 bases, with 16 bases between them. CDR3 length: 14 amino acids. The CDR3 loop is CASSLTPGLETQYF. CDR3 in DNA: TGTGCCAGCAGCCTCACCCCCGGTTTGGAGACCCAGTACTTC.

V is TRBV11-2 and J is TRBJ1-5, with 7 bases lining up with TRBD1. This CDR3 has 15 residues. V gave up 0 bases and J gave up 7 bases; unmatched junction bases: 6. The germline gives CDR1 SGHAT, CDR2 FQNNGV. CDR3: CASSLDDRARQPQHF. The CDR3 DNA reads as TGTGCCAGCAGCTTAGACGACAGGGCAAGACAGCCCCAGCATTTT. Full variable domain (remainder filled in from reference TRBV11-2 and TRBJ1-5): EAGVAQSPRYKIIEKRQSVAFWCNPISGHATLYWYQQILGQGPKLLIQFQNNGVVDDSQLPKDRFSAERLKGVDSTLKIQPAKLEDSAVYLCASSLDDRARQPQHFGDGTRLSIL.

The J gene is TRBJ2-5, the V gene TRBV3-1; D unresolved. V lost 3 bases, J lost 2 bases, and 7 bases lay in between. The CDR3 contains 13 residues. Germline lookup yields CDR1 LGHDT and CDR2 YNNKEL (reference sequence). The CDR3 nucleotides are TGTGCCAGCAGCCAGACTTGGCAAGAGACCCAGTACTTC. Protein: CASSQTWQETQYF.

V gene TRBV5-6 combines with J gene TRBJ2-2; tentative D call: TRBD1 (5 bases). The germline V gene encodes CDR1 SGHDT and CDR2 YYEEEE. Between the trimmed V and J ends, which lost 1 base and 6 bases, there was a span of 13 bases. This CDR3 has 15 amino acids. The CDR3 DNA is TGTGCCAGCAGCTTGCTAGGGGCTGGGGCCGGGGAGCTGTTTTTT. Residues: CASSLLGAGAGELFF.

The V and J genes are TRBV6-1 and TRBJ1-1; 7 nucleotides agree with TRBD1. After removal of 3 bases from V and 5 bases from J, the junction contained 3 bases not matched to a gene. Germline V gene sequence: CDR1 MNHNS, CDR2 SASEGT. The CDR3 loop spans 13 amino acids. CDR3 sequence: CASSDRGLTEAFF. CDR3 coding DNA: TGTGCCAGCAGTGACAGGGGGTTAACTGAAGCTTTCTTT.

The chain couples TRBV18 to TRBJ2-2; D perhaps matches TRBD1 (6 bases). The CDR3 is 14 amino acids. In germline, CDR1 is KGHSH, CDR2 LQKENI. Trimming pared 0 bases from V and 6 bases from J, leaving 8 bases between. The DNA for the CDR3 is TGTGCCAGCTCACCACCTTGGACAGCCGGGGAGCTGTTTTTT. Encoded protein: CASSPPWTAGELFF.

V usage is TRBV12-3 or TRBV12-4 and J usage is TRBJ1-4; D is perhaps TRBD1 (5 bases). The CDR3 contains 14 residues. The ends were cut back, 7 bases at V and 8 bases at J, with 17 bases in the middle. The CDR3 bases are TGTGCCAGCACCACGGGACGGCTGGGGGAAAAACTGTTTTTT. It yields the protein CASTTGRLGEKLFF.

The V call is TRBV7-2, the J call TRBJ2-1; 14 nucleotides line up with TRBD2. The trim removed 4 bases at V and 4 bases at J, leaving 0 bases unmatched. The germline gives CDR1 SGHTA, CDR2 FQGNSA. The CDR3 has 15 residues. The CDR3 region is CASSWTSGGYNEQFF. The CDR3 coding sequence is TGTGCCAGCAGCTGGACTAGCGGGGGGTACAATGAGCAGTTCTTC.

The CDR3 region has the DNA TGTGCCAGCGGATTCTCAGGGGCAGGGAGGGATTCACCCCTCCACTTT. Protein sequence: CASGFSGAGRDSPLHF. The gene calls are TRBV25-1 and TRBJ1-6; D might be TRBD1 (6 bases). In germline, CDR1 is MGHDK, CDR2 SYGVNS. The length of the CDR3 is 16 residues. The V end lost 8 bases, the J end lost 8 bases, and 22 bases lay between the germline ends.

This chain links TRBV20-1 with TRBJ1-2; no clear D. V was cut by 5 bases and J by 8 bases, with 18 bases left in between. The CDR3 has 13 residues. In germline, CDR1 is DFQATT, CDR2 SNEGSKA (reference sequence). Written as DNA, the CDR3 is TGCAGTGCTCACCGGACGGATTTAGAGGGCTACACCTTC. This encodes CSAHRTDLEGYTF.

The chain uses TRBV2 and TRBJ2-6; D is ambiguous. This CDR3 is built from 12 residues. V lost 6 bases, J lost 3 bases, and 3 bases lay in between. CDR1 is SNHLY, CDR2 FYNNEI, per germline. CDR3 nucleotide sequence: TGTGCCAGCAGAGGTGGGGCCAACGTCCTGACTTTC. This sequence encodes CASRGGANVLTF.

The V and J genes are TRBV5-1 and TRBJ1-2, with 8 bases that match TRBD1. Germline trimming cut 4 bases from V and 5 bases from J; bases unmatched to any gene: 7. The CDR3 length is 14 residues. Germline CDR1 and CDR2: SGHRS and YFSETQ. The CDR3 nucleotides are TGCGCCAGCAGCGCCTCACAGGGGGATTATGGCTACACCTTC. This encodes CASSASQGDYGYTF.

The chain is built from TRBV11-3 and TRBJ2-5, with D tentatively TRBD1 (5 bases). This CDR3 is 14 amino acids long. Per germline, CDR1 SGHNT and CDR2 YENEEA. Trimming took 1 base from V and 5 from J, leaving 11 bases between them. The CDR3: CASSLGSRVETQYF. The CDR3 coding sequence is TGTGCCAGCAGCTTAGGGTCCAGGGTGGAGACCCAGTACTTC. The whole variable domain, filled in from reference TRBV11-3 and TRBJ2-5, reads EAGVVQSPRYKIIEKKQPVAFWCNPISGHNTLYWYLQNLGQGPELLIRYENEEAVDDSQLPKDRFSAERLKGVDSTLKIQPAELGDSAVYLCASSLGSRVETQYFGPGTRLLVL.

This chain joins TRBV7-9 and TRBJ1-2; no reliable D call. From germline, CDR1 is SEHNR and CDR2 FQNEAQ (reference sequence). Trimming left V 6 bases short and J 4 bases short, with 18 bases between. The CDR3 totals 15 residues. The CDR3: CASRRRPGGRYGYTF. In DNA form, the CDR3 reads TGTGCCAGCAGACGCAGACCAGGAGGACGCTATGGCTACACCTTC.